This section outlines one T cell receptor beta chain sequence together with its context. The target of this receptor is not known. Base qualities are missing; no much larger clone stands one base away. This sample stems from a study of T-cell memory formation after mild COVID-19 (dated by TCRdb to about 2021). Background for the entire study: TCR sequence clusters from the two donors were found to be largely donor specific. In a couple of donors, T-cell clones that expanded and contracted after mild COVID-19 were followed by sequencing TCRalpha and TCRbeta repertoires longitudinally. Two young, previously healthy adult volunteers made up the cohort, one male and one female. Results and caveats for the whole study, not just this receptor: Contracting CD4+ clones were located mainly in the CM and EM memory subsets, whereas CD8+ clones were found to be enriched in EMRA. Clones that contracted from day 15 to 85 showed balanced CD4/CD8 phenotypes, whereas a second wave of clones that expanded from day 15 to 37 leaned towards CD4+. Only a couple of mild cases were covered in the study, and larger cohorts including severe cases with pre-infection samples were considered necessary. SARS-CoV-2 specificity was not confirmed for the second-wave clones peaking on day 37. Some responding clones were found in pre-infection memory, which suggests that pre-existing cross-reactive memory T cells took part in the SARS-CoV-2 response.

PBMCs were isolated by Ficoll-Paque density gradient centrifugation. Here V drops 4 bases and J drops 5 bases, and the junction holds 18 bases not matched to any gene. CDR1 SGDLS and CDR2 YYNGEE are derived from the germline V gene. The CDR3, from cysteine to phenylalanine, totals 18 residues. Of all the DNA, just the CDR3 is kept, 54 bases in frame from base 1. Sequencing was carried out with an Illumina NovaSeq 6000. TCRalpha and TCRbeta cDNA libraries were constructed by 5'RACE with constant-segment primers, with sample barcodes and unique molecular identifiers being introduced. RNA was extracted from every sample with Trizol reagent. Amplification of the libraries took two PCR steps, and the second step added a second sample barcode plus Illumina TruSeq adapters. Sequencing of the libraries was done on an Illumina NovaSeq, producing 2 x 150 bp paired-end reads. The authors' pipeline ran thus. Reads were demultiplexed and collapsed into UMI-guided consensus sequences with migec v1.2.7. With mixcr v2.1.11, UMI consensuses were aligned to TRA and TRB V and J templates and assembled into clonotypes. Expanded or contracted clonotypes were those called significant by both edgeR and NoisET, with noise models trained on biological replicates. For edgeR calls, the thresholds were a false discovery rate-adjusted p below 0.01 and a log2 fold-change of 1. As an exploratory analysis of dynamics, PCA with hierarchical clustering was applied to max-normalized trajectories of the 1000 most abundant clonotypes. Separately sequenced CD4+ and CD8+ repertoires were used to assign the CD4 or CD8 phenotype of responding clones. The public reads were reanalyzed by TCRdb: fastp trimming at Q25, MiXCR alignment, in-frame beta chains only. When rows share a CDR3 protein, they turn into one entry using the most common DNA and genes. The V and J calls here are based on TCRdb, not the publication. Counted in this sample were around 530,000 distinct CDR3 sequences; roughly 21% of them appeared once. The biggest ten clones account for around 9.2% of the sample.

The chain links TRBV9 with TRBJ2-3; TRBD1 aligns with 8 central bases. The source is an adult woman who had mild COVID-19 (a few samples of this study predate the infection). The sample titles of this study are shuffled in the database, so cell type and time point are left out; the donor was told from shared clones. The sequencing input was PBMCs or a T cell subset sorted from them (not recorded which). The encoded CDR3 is CASSPLGAGQVPEDTQYF. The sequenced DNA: TGTGCCAGCAGCCCTCTGGGGGCGGGACAGGTCCCCGAAGATACGCAGTATTTT.